This passage covers 11 T cell receptor beta chains from one sample sequenced in a study of neurological immune-mediated disorders. From the 5' RACE reads, TCRdb called clonotypes with MiXCR, one entry per CDR3 protein. This table holds about 74,000 distinct CDR3 sequences, 5.2% found once. The material sequenced was PBMCs. The source of these receptors is a young man with multiple sclerosis.

The rearrangement links TRBV6-6 to TRBJ1-2, with D possibly matching TRBD1 (5 bases). Trimming pared 0 bases from V and 3 bases from J, leaving 17 bases between. The CDR3 extends over 17 amino acids. Germline V gene data show CDR1 as MNHNY and CDR2 as SVGAGI (reference sequence). The CDR3 region is CASSYSKGLQRYYGYTF. For the CDR3, the DNA is TGTGCCAGCAGTTACTCGAAGGGACTCCAAAGGTACTATGGCTACACCTTC.

This clonotype was seen repeatedly, ten times or more. J is TRBJ1-1 and V is TRBV5-1, with D unresolved. The V gene's germline CDR1 is SGHRS and CDR2 YFSETQ. CDR3 length: 14 amino acids. V lost 3 bases and J lost 7, with 16 bases in between. CDR3 region: CASSYGPLGSEAFF. CDR3 bases: TGCGCCAGCAGCTATGGGCCCCTAGGAAGTGAAGCTTTCTTT.

This clonotype appeared many times. This sequence joins TRBV5-1 and TRBJ2-1, with no clear D. Germline-derived CDR1 and CDR2 are SGHRS and YFSETQ. V lost 5 bases and J 0 bases, leaving 15 bases between the germline ends. This CDR3 is 16 amino acids long. The CDR3, as DNA: TGCGCCAGCAGACCCATTGGCGGATACTCCTACAATGAGCAGTTCTTC. The encoded protein is CASRPIGGYSYNEQFF.

There are many counts of this clonotype. V is TRBV5-1 and J is TRBJ1-2; D not resolved. CDR1 is SGHRS and CDR2 is YFSETQ in the germline V gene. This CDR3 is built from 14 residues. V lost 0 bases, J lost 4 bases, and 10 bases lay in between. Here the CDR3 reads CASSLEGPGYGYTF. CDR3 coding DNA: TGCGCCAGCAGCTTGGAAGGGCCGGGCTATGGCTACACCTTC.

At least ten counts were recorded for this clonotype. The rearrangement links TRBV20-1 to TRBJ1-5; TRBD1 agrees at 12 bases. Per the germline V gene, CDR1 is DFQATT and CDR2 is SNEGSKA (reference sequence). Germline trimming cut 4 bases from V and 6 bases from J; bases unmatched to any gene: 10. The CDR3 has 16 amino acids. CDR3 amino acids: CSAMGRDRGRGQPQHF. In DNA, the CDR3 is TGCAGTGCTATGGGCAGGGACAGGGGGCGCGGTCAGCCCCAGCATTTT.

In this sample, this clonotype turned up many times. The V gene is TRBV27, the J gene TRBJ2-6; D gene uncertain. The CDR3 is made up of 19 amino acids. Per the germline V gene, CDR1 is MNHEY and CDR2 is SMNVEV (reference sequence). The V end was cut by 5 bases, the J end by 3 bases, with 23 bases between. The CDR3 region is CASSPGPEPPSCGANVLTF. DNA of the CDR3: TGTGCCAGCAGTCCAGGCCCCGAACCCCCCTCTTGTGGGGCCAACGTCCTGACTTTC.

Comments on this clonotype: A read error may be the cause here, since a much bigger clone is one base away. The V and J genes are TRBV12-3 or TRBV12-4 and TRBJ1-1, with D possibly being TRBD1 (5 bases). V was shortened by 0 bases and J by 3 bases, with 11 bases between the two germline ends. There are 15 residues in the CDR3. The CDR3 here is CASSLAATGDTEAFF. The DNA for the CDR3 is TGTGCCAGCAGTTTAGCAGCAACGGGGGACACTGAAGCTTTCTTT.

This chain joins TRBV7-2 and TRBJ2-7; D ambiguous. Trimming took off 1 base at V and 10 bases at J, with 20 bases between the two ends. Germline V CDR1 and CDR2: SGHTA, FQGNSA. The CDR3 has 15 residues. In DNA, the CDR3 is TGTGCCAGCAGCTTAGAATTCGACTGGCCCTCGGGTCAGTACTTC. It yields the protein CASSLEFDWPSGQYF.

There are many counts of this clonotype. This chain links TRBV5-1 with TRBJ1-1; D is ambiguous. The V and J ends lost 1 base and 11 bases respectively, with 18 bases between them. Germline CDR1 is SGHRS and CDR2 is YFSETQ. The CDR3 is 14 amino acids. This chain's CDR3 is CASSLTVAPLQAFF. The DNA for the CDR3 is TGCGCCAGCAGCTTGACGGTGGCTCCCCTCCAGGCTTTCTTT.

This clonotype was counted ten times or more. The chain combines TRBV20-1 with TRBJ2-3; D call uncertain. CDR1 and CDR2 (germline): DFQATT, SNEGSKA (reference sequence). Trimming shortened V by 0 bases and J by 5 bases, and 12 bases separated the two germline ends. This CDR3 region has 14 residues. CDR3 nucleotide sequence: TGCAGTGCTAGAGATCGAACATTCCGAGATACGCAGTATTTT. Residues: CSARDRTFRDTQYF.

In its sample, this clonotype was seen many times. The genes are TRBV6-6 and TRBJ1-1; D gene unclear. With 8 bases removed from V and 1 base from J, the gap between germline ends came to 11 bases. Germline lookup yields CDR1 MNHNY and CDR2 SVGAGI (reference sequence). The length of the CDR3 is 13 residues. The CDR3 region has the DNA TGTGCCAGCGTGAAACGACGGAACACTGAAGCTTTCTTT. It is translated as CASVKRRNTEAFF.